Following are 17 T cell receptor beta chains from one sample sequenced in a study of response to subunit inactivated influenza vaccine. TCRdb fed the RT-PCR reads into MiXCR, producing one record per CDR3 protein. Of about 310,000 distinct CDR3 sequences in the sample, around 20% are singletons; the top ten hold under 13%. The specimen comprised PBMCs from blood, sampled about 20 months after vaccination. The source of these receptors is a man in his fifties or sixties who received an inactivated influenza vaccine.

The gene calls are TRBV29-1 and TRBJ2-1, with 8 bases that match TRBD1. Germline-derived CDR1 and CDR2 are SQVTM and ANQGSEA. This CDR3 region has 13 residues. The V segment lost 4 bases and the J segment 9 bases; nucleotides outside the gene matches: 8. DNA of the CDR3: TGCAGCGTTGTCAGGGGGCAGGTGGGTGAGCAGTTCTTC. Translating gives CSVVRGQVGEQFF.

The CDR3 region has the DNA TGCAGCGTTGAGAAAGGGGTAGGGCCAGATACGCAGTATTTT. This codes for CSVEKGVGPDTQYF. The rearrangement uses TRBV29-1 and TRBJ2-3; D is possibly TRBD1 (5 bases). V lost 3 bases and J lost 4, with 14 bases in between. CDR1 SQVTM and CDR2 ANQGSEA come from the germline V gene. The CDR3 has 14 amino acids.

The chain is built from TRBV20-1 and TRBJ2-7; unclear D gene. CDR3 length: 11 amino acids. Germline CDR1 and CDR2: DFQATT and SNEGSKA (reference sequence). Trimming shortened V by 1 base and J by 6 bases, and 7 bases separated the two germline ends. CDR3 DNA: TGCAGTGCTAGAGTCTTCTTCGAGCAGTACTTC. It is translated as CSARVFFEQYF.

This clonotype was detected a few times. The chain joins TRBV28 to TRBJ2-7; the match to TRBD1 covers 9 bases. The germline gives CDR1 MDHEN, CDR2 SYDVKM. The CDR3 totals 16 residues. V shed 4 bases and J 0 bases; nucleotides not matched to a gene: 7. The CDR3 spells CASSYPGQGASYEQYF. The CDR3 coding sequence is TGTGCCAGCAGTTATCCGGGACAGGGTGCCTCCTACGAGCAGTACTTC.

The rearrangement links TRBV9 to TRBJ2-1, with 12 bases lining up with TRBD2. V lost 9 bases and J lost 4; bases outside the gene matches: 8. The CDR3 is 15 residues long. Germline V CDR1 and CDR2: SGDLS, YYNGEE. The CDR3 loop is CATSSGRAGYNEQFF. The DNA for the CDR3 is TGTGCCACTTCTAGCGGGAGGGCCGGGTACAATGAGCAGTTCTTC.

V and J are TRBV12-3 or TRBV12-4 and TRBJ2-7; 7 bases agree with TRBD1. CDR3 length: 16 amino acids. J gave up 3 bases and V 3 bases, and 11 bases lay outside the gene matches. The CDR3 protein is CASSFIEGAKSYEQYF. In nucleotides, the CDR3 is TGTGCCAGCAGTTTCATTGAGGGGGCGAAAAGCTACGAGCAGTACTTC.

This clonotype has more than one count but fewer than ten. The chain recombines TRBV4-1 with TRBJ2-2; D is possibly TRBD1 (6 bases). V was clipped by 1 base and J by 9 bases, with 15 bases between them. The CDR3 is 15 amino acids. The V gene's germline CDR1 is MGHRA and CDR2 YSYEKL. The CDR3 reads CASSQVQGRTRELFF. In nucleotides, the CDR3 is TGCGCCAGCAGCCAAGTACAGGGTCGTACCCGGGAGCTGTTTTTT.

This clonotype was counted a few times. The chain couples TRBV7-2 to TRBJ1-2; D not certain. The CDR3 spans 16 residues. V lost 1 base and J 2 bases, leaving 14 bases between the germline ends. CDR1 and CDR2 from the germline V gene are SGHTA and FQGNSA. The CDR3 loop reads CASSLDSVSPNYGYTF. Written as DNA, the CDR3 is TGTGCCAGCAGCTTAGACTCGGTCTCCCCCAACTATGGCTACACCTTC. The variable domain in full, with the rest retrieved from reference TRBV7-2 and TRBJ1-2, is GAGVSQSPSNKVTEKGKDVELRCDPISGHTALYWYRQSLGQGLEFLIYFQGNSAPDKSGLPSDRFSAERTGGSVSTLTIQRTQQEDSAVYLCASSLDSVSPNYGYTFGSGTRLTVV.

In this sample, this clonotype turned up many times. The V gene is TRBV5-1, the J gene TRBJ1-1; D is uncertain. This CDR3 comprises 14 residues. Germline CDR1 is SGHRS and CDR2 is YFSETQ. V was cut by 0 bases and J by 10 bases, with 16 bases left in between. The CDR3 loop is CASSLGGRTRGAFF. CDR3 in DNA: TGCGCCAGCAGCTTGGGTGGACGAACCCGTGGAGCTTTCTTT.

This clonotype was detected a few times. The chain couples TRBV3-1 to TRBJ2-7; the D gene could be TRBD1 or TRBD2 (6 bases each). Germline CDR1 is LGHDT and CDR2 is YNNKEL (reference sequence). V gave up 3 bases and J gave up 2 bases, with 14 bases separating them. The CDR3 is 15 amino acids. The DNA of the CDR3 is TGTGCCAGCAGCCAGGCCGCCGGGGGCACCTACGAGCAGTACTTC. Its translation is CASSQAAGGTYEQYF.

The chain joins TRBV29-1 to TRBJ2-5, with D perhaps TRBD2 (5 bases). V was cut by 2 bases and J by 9 bases, with 16 bases left in between. Looked up from germline, CDR1 is SQVTM and CDR2 is ANQGSEA. This CDR3 spans 13 amino acids. The CDR3, as DNA: TGCAGCGTTGAACCTCCGGAGGATGCGTCCCAGTACTTC. The encoded protein is CSVEPPEDASQYF.

In this sample, this clonotype turned up a few times. The chain links TRBV6-5 to TRBJ2-5; D is ambiguous. There are 14 residues in the CDR3. The germline V and J ends were trimmed by 1 base and 1 base, with 7 bases remaining between them. Germline V gives CDR1 MNHEY, CDR2 SVGAGI. DNA for the CDR3: TGTGCCAGCAGTTACTATTACAGCCAAGAGACCCAGTACTTC. Translation gives CASSYYYSQETQYF.

This clonotype was recorded a few times. The rearrangement uses TRBV10-3 and TRBJ1-5; D is possibly TRBD1 (5 bases). Germline CDR1 is ENHRY and CDR2 is SYGVKD. The CDR3 contains 14 residues. The V gene lost 8 bases and the J gene lost 3 bases, with 14 bases spanning the gap. The CDR3 DNA reads as TGTGCCATCGCGTTCGGCGGACACAATCAGCCCCAGCATTTT. Residues: CAIAFGGHNQPQHF.

This clonotype has only a few counts. V is TRBV19 and J is TRBJ2-3, with 12 bases that match TRBD2. J gave up 2 bases and V 5 bases, and 5 bases lay outside the gene matches. CDR3 length: 16 residues. Germline-derived CDR1 and CDR2 are LNHDA and SQIVND (reference sequence). CDR3 coding DNA: TGTGCCAGTAGTCGACTAGCGGGGGCGTACACAGATACGCAGTATTTT. It codes for CASSRLAGAYTDTQYF.

This clonotype was seen only a few times. The V gene is TRBV24-1, the J gene TRBJ2-7; D is perhaps TRBD1 (6 bases). CDR3 size: 13 residues. Trimming cost V 5 bases and J 5 bases, with 12 bases left between them. Germline V gene data show CDR1 as KGHDR and CDR2 as SFDVKD. The CDR3 here is CATSGYQGNEQYF. The CDR3 DNA follows: TGTGCCACCAGTGGTTACCAGGGGAACGAGCAGTACTTC.

In DNA form, the CDR3 reads TGTGCCAGCAGCAAAGGAGTGGGGGAGCCCTACGAGCAGTACTTC. Translated: CASSKGVGEPYEQYF. The chain employs TRBV7-3 and TRBJ2-7; D possibly uses TRBD1 or TRBD2 (5 bases each). CDR1 is SGHTA, CDR2 FQGTGA, per germline. V was pared by 5 bases and J by 2 bases, with 16 bases between. This CDR3 has 15 residues.

This clonotype was detected a few times. The chain combines TRBV6-5 with TRBJ1-1; D is ambiguous. The CDR3 contains 16 residues. CDR1 MNHEY and CDR2 SVGAGI come from the germline V gene. Trimming took 0 bases from V and 8 from J, leaving 19 bases between them. CDR3 in amino acids: CASSYSSWHRNQEAFF. The DNA for the CDR3 is TGTGCCAGCAGTTACTCTTCGTGGCATCGGAACCAGGAAGCTTTCTTT.